What follows describes a single T cell receptor (beta chain). What it recognizes is unknown. This specimen belongs to a study of T cell responses to AZD1222 COVID-19 vaccine. Study outcomes and limitations: Close to half of spike-specific TCRs reportedly recognize unmutated variant regions. Donors were largely white British and mainly female; clonal diversity was possibly underestimated.

The method was immunoSEQ multiplex PCR; TCRdb's version includes in-frame clones alone and lacks a portion of them. This repertoire shows 120,000 or so clones, 80% to 90% found once; its top ten account for about 25%. This receptor was taken from an adult who received the AZD1222 COVID-19 vaccine. The sample consisted of peripheral blood, taken 28 days after the second AZD1222 dose.

CDR3 sequence (DNA): TGTGCCAGCCAGGGGGCAGGGCGGACTGAAGCTTTCTTT. It is translated as CASQGAGRTEAFF. The chain has TRBV7-2 and TRBJ1-1; 8 bases are a match to TRBD1. In germline, CDR1 is SGHTA, CDR2 FQGNSA. This CDR3 contains 13 residues. V lost 8 bases and J lost 5; bases outside the gene matches: 7.